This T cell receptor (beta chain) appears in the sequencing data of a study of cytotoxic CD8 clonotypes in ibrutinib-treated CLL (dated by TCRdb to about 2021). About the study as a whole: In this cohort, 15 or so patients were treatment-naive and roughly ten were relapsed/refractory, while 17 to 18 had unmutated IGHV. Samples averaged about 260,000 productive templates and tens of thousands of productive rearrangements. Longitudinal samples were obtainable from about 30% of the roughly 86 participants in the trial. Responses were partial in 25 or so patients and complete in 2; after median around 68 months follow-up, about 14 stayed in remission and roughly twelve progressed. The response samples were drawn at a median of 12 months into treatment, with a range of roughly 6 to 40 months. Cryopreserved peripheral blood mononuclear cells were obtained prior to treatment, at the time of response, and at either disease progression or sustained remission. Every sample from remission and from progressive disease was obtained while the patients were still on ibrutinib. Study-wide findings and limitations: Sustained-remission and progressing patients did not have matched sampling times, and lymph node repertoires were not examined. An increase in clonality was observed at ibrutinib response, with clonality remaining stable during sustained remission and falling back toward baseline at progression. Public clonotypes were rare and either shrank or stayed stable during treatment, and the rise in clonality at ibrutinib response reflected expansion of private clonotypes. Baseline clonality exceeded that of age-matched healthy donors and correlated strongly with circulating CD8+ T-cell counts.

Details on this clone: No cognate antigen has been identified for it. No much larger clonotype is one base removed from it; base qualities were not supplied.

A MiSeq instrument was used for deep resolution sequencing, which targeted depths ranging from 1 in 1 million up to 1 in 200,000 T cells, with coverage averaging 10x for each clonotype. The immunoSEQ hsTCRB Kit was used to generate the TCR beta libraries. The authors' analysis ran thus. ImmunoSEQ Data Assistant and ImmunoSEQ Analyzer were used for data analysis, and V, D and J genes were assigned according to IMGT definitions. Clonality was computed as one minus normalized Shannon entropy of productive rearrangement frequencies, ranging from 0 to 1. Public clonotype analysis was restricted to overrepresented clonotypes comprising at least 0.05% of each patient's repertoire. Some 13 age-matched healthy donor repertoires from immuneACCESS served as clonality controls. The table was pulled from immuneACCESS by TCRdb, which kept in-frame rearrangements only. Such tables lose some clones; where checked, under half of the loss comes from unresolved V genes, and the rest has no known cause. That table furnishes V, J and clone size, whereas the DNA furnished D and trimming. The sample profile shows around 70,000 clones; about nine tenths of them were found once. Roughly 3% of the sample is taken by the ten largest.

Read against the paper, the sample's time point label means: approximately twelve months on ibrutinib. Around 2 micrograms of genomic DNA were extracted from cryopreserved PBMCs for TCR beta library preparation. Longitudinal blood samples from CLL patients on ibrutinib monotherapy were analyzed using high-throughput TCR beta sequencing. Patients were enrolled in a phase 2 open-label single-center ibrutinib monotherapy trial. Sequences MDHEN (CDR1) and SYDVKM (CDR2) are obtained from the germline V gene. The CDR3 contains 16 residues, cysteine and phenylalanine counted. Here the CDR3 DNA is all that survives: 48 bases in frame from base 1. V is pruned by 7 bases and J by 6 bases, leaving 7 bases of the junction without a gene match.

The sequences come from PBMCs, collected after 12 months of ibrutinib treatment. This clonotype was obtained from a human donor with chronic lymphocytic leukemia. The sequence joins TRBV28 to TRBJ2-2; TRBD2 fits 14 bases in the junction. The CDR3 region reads CASKRLAGGPSGELFF. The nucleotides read TGTGCCAGCAAAAGACTAGCGGGAGGGCCGTCCGGGGAGCTGTTTTTT.